This T cell receptor beta chain was recorded in a study of T cells after yellow fever vaccination. General study findings and limits: The CD4 compartment and the CD8 compartment contained a small share of clonotypes in common.

Conversion of TCR transcripts into cDNA relied on 5'RACE template switching, which added a universal primer site and UMIs. TCRdb reprocessed the 5' RACE reads via MiXCR and lists one record per CDR3 protein. In the table there are 150,000 or so distinct CDR3 sequences, around 9.3% of which are singletons. Points on this clonotype: Its antigen remains unknown.

The V segment lost 4 bases and the J segment 2 bases; nucleotides outside the gene matches: 11. Germline CDR1 and CDR2: SGHDN and FVKESK. The CDR3 has 16 residues. The origin of this receptor is a young man who received the YFV17D yellow fever vaccine. The material was CD8+ T cells sorted from PBMCs, obtained 45 days after the yellow fever booster vaccination. The V and J genes are TRBV14 and TRBJ2-7, with 7 nucleotides matching TRBD1. The CDR3 loop is CASSLLSGTAPYEQYF. CDR3 DNA: TGTGCCAGCAGCCTCCTATCCGGGACAGCTCCCTACGAGCAGTACTTC.